The rows below give T cell receptor beta chains drawn from one sample of a study of shared clonotypes between healthy human individuals. The repertoire was sequenced with immunoSEQ multiplex PCR; TCRdb's copy has only in-frame clones and lacks some. The table has under 1,100,000 clones, about 77% seen once. Sequenced material: memory CD4+ T cells sorted from blood. These receptors all come from a man aged 18 to 29 in good health. CDR3s include the opening cysteine and the closing phenylalanine or tryptophan. A D gene is named only where the DNA matches it firmly. Only some rows state a clone size, as once, few, many or a class for expanded clones.

cdr3_aa	cdr3_nt	clone_size	v_call	d_call	j_call
CASSKATGSSYEQYF	TGTGCCAGCAGTAAGGCGACAGGGAGCTCCTACGAGCAGTACTTC	once	TRBV28	TRBD1	TRBJ2-7
CASSVGQSGQPQHF	TGTGCCAGCAGCGTTGGGCAGTCCGGCCAGCCCCAGCATTTT	once	TRBV9	.	TRBJ1-5
CASSPMGQGSGNIQYF	TGTGCCAGCTCACCAATGGGACAGGGGAGCGGAAACATTCAGTACTTC	.	TRBV18	TRBD1	TRBJ2-4
CASSLQPGQASNTGELFF	TGCGCCAGCAGCTTGCAACCGGGACAGGCATCGAACACCGGGGAGCTGTTTTTT	.	TRBV5-1	TRBD1	TRBJ2-2
CAWSTGHQPQHF	TGTGCCTGGAGTACAGGGCATCAGCCCCAGCATTTT	.	TRBV30	.	TRBJ1-5
CASSLGTQLYEQYF	TGCGCCAGCAGCCTAGGGACCCAGCTCTACGAGCAGTACTTC	.	TRBV4-1	.	TRBJ2-7
CASTFRGPSYEQYF	TGTGCCAGCACTTTCAGGGGCCCCTCCTACGAGCAGTACTTC	.	TRBV28	.	TRBJ2-7
CASSEELAGGNEQFF	TGTGCCAGCAGTGAGGAACTAGCGGGAGGGAATGAGCAGTTCTTC	.	TRBV2	TRBD2	TRBJ2-1
CASSLGDPTYNEQFF	TGTGCCAGCAGCTTAGGTGATCCAACTTACAATGAGCAGTTCTTC	.	TRBV5-4	.	TRBJ2-1
CASRRTGGLGNTIYF	TGTGCCAGCAGACGAACAGGGGGCTTAGGAAACACCATATATTTT	.	TRBV13	TRBD1	TRBJ1-3
CSVVVNTEAFF	TGCAGCGTTGTAGTGAACACTGAAGCTTTCTTT	.	TRBV29-1	.	TRBJ1-1
CASSRTSAYEQYF	TGTGCCAGCAGTCGGACTAGCGCCTACGAGCAGTACTTC	.	TRBV6-5	TRBD2	TRBJ2-7
CASTQTSPNEQFF	TGTGCCAGCACTCAGACTAGTCCCAATGAGCAGTTCTTC	.	TRBV6-6	.	TRBJ2-1
CASSPTGGYEQYF	TGCGCCAGCAGCCCTACAGGGGGCTACGAGCAGTACTTC	.	TRBV5-1	TRBD1	TRBJ2-7
CASTPAGGGDEQFF	TGTGCCAGCACACCTGCGGGGGGCGGGGATGAGCAGTTCTTC	.	TRBV28	TRBD2	TRBJ2-1
CAWRLRQMGSYGYTF	TGTGCCTGGAGACTCCGACAGATGGGCTCCTATGGCTACACCTTC	.	TRBV30	.	TRBJ1-2
CASSQQANRGKETQYF	TGCGCCAGCAGCCAACAAGCCAATCGGGGAAAAGAGACCCAGTACTTC	few	TRBV4-1	.	TRBJ2-5
CASSPRLAGARNEQFF	TGTGCCAGCAGCCCGAGACTAGCGGGAGCCCGGAATGAGCAGTTCTTC	.	TRBV7-2	TRBD2	TRBJ2-1
CASSNAAGSTEAFF	TGTGCCAGTAGTAATGCGGCAGGGAGCACTGAAGCTTTCTTT	few	TRBV19	.	TRBJ1-1
CASSLSNDGTYEQYF	TGTGCCAGCAGTTTATCGAACGACGGAACCTACGAGCAGTACTTC	.	TRBV27	.	TRBJ2-7
CASSRGGASNQPQHF	TGTGCCAGCAGCCGAGGAGGGGCCAGCAATCAGCCCCAGCATTTT	.	TRBV16	.	TRBJ1-5
CASSQSGTGSATEAFF	TGTGCCAGCAGTCAATCTGGGACCGGCTCAGCCACTGAAGCTTTCTTT	.	TRBV6-6	.	TRBJ1-1
CASSLERGGNQPQHF	TGTGCCAGCAGCTTAGAAAGGGGGGGCAATCAGCCCCAGCATTTT	.	TRBV11-2	.	TRBJ1-5